Below are 11 T cell receptor beta chains sequenced from a single sample in a study of a mutant IDH1 vaccine in newly diagnosed glioma. Sequencing used immunoSEQ multiplex PCR; TCRdb keeps in-frame clones, though not all of them. The table has around 60,000 clones, roughly 81% seen once. What these receptors recognize is not known. Time point: week 23, last vaccination. One vaccine dose held 300 ug of mutant IDH1 20-mer peptide and came with topical imiquimod. The specimen comprised PBMCs, sampled from a glioma patient whose treatment included an IDH1 peptide vaccine. The receptors derive from a man under 40 with glioma.

This clone appeared a single time. The rearrangement uses TRBV15 and TRBJ2-5; no clear D gene. V shed 0 bases and J shed 3 bases, with 8 bases lying between them. Germline loops: CDR1 LNHNV, CDR2 YYDKDF (reference sequence). This CDR3 region has 14 residues. The CDR3 nucleotides are TGTGCCACCAGCAGAGATAGGAGTAAAGAGACCCAGTACTTC. This gives the protein CATSRDRSKETQYF.

The genes are TRBV29-1 and TRBJ1-1; a possible D gene is TRBD1 (6 bases). CDR1 is SQVTM and CDR2 is ANQGSEA in the germline V gene. The ends were cut back, 3 bases at V and 1 base at J, with 12 bases in the middle. The CDR3 spans 14 residues. The CDR3 protein is CSVEPRGPNTEAFF. As DNA, the CDR3 is TGCAGCGTTGAGCCCCGGGGGCCGAACACTGAAGCTTTCTTT.

This chain uses TRBV27 with TRBJ2-2; D remains ambiguous. V was trimmed by 7 bases and J by 2 bases, leaving 14 bases between them. Germline V gene data show CDR1 as MNHEY and CDR2 as SMNVEV (reference sequence). The CDR3 has 15 residues. As DNA, the CDR3 is TGTGCCAGCAAACCCAGGTTACTCAACACCGGGGAGCTGTTTTTT. As protein: CASKPRLLNTGELFF.

The chain recombines TRBV7-2 with TRBJ2-7, with a tentative D call TRBD1 (5 bases). Germline values: CDR1 SGHTA, CDR2 FQGNSA. Trimming pared 5 bases from V and 3 bases from J, leaving 11 bases between. The CDR3 extends over 13 amino acids. CDR3 sequence: CASSRDRLYEQYF. The CDR3 region has the DNA TGTGCCAGCAGCCGCGACAGACTCTACGAGCAGTACTTC.

This clone was found a few times. The chain recombines TRBV5-1 with TRBJ1-1; D possibly corresponds to TRBD1 (6 bases). Trimming cost V 7 bases and J 0 bases, with 10 bases left between them. Looked up from germline, CDR1 is SGHRS and CDR2 is YFSETQ. The CDR3 has 13 amino acids. The CDR3 DNA sequence: TGCGCCAGCCATCAGGGGTTGAACACTGAAGCTTTCTTT. Amino acids: CASHQGLNTEAFF.

This chain uses TRBV2 with TRBJ1-1; the match to TRBD1 covers 9 bases. J lost 4 bases, V lost 6 bases, and 0 bases had no gene match. This CDR3 has 12 amino acids. Germline-derived CDR1 and CDR2 are SNHLY and FYNNEI. The CDR3 DNA is TGTGCCAGCAGGACAGGGGGCACTGAAGCTTTCTTT. Translated, it gives CASRTGGTEAFF.

This clone was observed a few times. The chain links TRBV7-9 to TRBJ1-5; D ambiguous. This CDR3 is 14 amino acids long. Trimming took 3 bases from V and 7 from J, leaving 13 bases between them. The germline CDR1 and CDR2 sequences are SEHNR and FQNEAQ (reference sequence). CDR3 sequence: CASSLVDSGQPQHF. For the CDR3, the DNA is TGTGCCAGCAGCTTGGTGGACTCGGGGCAGCCCCAGCATTTT.

The rearrangement joins TRBV18 to TRBJ1-6, with D unclear. The CDR3 is 18 amino acids. The germline CDR1 and CDR2 sequences are KGHSH and LQKENI. V lost 8 bases and J lost 0, with 20 bases in between. CDR3 region: CASVRESVISSYNSPLHF. The DNA for the CDR3 is TGTGCCAGCGTAAGGGAGTCAGTGATAAGCTCCTATAATTCACCCCTCCACTTT.

The V gene is TRBV5-4, the J gene TRBJ2-7, with a weak D call TRBD2 (7 bases). Germline lookup yields CDR1 SGHNT and CDR2 YYREEE (reference sequence). The CDR3 is 16 residues long. The V gene lost 2 bases and the J gene lost 4 bases, with 19 bases spanning the gap. This CDR3 is CASSLGANGGQYEQYF. The CDR3 DNA reads TGTGCCAGCAGCTTAGGGGCCAACGGGGGGCAGTACGAGCAGTACTTC.

In its sample, this clone was seen once. The chain is built from TRBV2 and TRBJ2-7; D gene uncertain. CDR1 is SNHLY, CDR2 FYNNEI, per germline. The V and J ends lost 6 bases and 5 bases respectively, with 11 bases between them. This CDR3 contains 12 residues. The CDR3 region is CASRLAEHEQYF. The CDR3 DNA reads TGTGCCAGCAGGCTTGCGGAGCACGAGCAGTACTTC.

This rearrangement joins TRBV28 to TRBJ1-1; D unclear. The germline V gene encodes CDR1 MDHEN and CDR2 SYDVKM. V gave up 3 bases and J gave up 1 base, with 6 bases separating them. The CDR3 has 13 amino acids. The CDR3 loop reads CASSLGGNTEAFF. The DNA for the CDR3 is TGTGCCAGCAGTTTGGGAGGGAACACTGAAGCTTTCTTT.